Described below is a single T cell receptor beta chain sequence and its context. Its antigen remains unknown. The data belong to a study of shared clonotypes between healthy human individuals. Broader study findings: For naive CD4 cells, around 5% of clonotypes were shared across a few donors. As a rule, naive subsets had a larger estimated richness than memory subsets.

Produced via immunoSEQ multiplex PCR; TCRdb's table is partial and in-frame only. This table holds around 2.5 million clones, 93% found once. Memory CD4+ cells were the fraction left after CD45RA+ naive selection. Germline-derived CDR1 and CDR2 are MGHRA and YSYEKL. V shed 7 bases and J shed 6 bases, with 16 bases lying between them. The CDR3 sequence is 14 residues long. This sequence originates from a young man in good health. Some clones in this sample may be carry-over from other donors' samples. The sequencing input was naive CD4+ T cells from PBMCs. The subset: CD45RA+ positively selected. The chain recombines TRBV4-1 with TRBJ2-1; TRBD1 is a possible D gene (5 bases). CDR3 protein: CASKPDPQGNEQFF. The CDR3 nucleotides are TGCGCCAGCAAACCCGATCCCCAGGGCAATGAGCAGTTCTTC.